This is a list of T cell receptor beta chains from one sample in a study of cytomegalovirus exposure and HLA in healthy donors. Only in-frame clones appear in the TCRdb table, and some are missing; sequencing was by immunoSEQ multiplex PCR. The data hold about 130,000 clones, with approximately 77% observed a single time. Sequencing used PBMCs. These receptors came from a woman between 35 and 50 years old in good health and CMV-seronegative. Both conserved end residues are trimmed from each CDR3.

V gene: TRBV7-6; CDR3 protein: ASSPDRAPSNYGYT
V gene: TRBV19; CDR3 protein: ASSPLPGGRTEAF
V gene: TRBV7-9; CDR3 protein: ASKGLLVRETQY
V gene: TRBV30; CDR3 protein: ARKTSRGDTEAF
V gene: TRBV5-1; CDR3 protein: ASSLTDRANYGYT
V gene: TRBV19; CDR3 protein: ASSIVGGREAF
V gene: TRBV6-5; CDR3 protein: ASSYARDNYGYT
V gene: TRBV7-2; CDR3 protein: ASSSFGTASNEKLF
V gene: TRBV19; CDR3 protein: ASSDRGNSNQPQH
V gene: TRBV6-5; CDR3 protein: ASSTDSVSGNTIY
V gene: TRBV19; CDR3 protein: ASRRTGGIYEQY
V gene: TRBV27; CDR3 protein: ASSFLPGGGPSAPSSYNSPLH
V gene: TRBV4-2; CDR3 protein: ASSQSTGGAIDTQY
V gene: TRBV4-2; CDR3 protein: ASSQGGQGSNQPQH
V gene: TRBV6-1; CDR3 protein: ASSEALRKTSDGRQY
V gene: TRBV15; CDR3 protein: ATRSSGGDRLSSYEQY
V gene: TRBV29-1; CDR3 protein: SVDRGGGGYT
V gene: TRBV4-3; CDR3 protein: ASSQARLNTGELF
V gene: TRBV28; CDR3 protein: ASSSIVGDGNTIY
V gene: TRBV5-4; CDR3 protein: ASSPTQGAGTEAF
V gene: TRBV5-1; CDR3 protein: ASSHRARDTGELF
V gene: TRBV19; CDR3 protein: ASSLKLSYEQY
V gene: TRBV28; CDR3 protein: ASSTNQPQH
V gene: TRBV2; CDR3 protein: ASSVGGLNYEQY
V gene: TRBV9; CDR3 protein: ASSVEGTSGGVLTDTQY
V gene: TRBV28; CDR3 protein: ASSPSGLIHEQY
V gene: TRBV10-1; CDR3 protein: ASSPDRKVSYNEQF
V gene: TRBV6-6; CDR3 protein: ASSPFGQGAGGYT
V gene: TRBV6-5; CDR3 protein: ASSRPGQLSYEQY
V gene: TRBV6-6; CDR3 protein: ASSYPTGARTEAF
V gene: TRBV28; CDR3 protein: ASSLLNSPLH
V gene: TRBV6-6; CDR3 protein: ASSSLAGGPDTQY
V gene: TRBV6-5; CDR3 protein: ASSKPSSGANVLT
V gene: TRBV4-1; CDR3 protein: ASSQTGNYGYT
V gene: TRBV30; CDR3 protein: AWATGATEAF
V gene: TRBV6-5; CDR3 protein: ASSEQGNTEAF
V gene: TRBV5-1; CDR3 protein: ASSRFRDRVVHEQY
V gene: TRBV2; CDR3 protein: ASGDSNYGYT
V gene: TRBV4-1; CDR3 protein: ASSQEAPPGYT
V gene: TRBV9; CDR3 protein: ASSVGPTSPYEQY
V gene: TRBV6-5; CDR3 protein: ASRAGTGITEAF
V gene: TRBV6-6; CDR3 protein: ASSLGRRDEKLF
V gene: TRBV5-1; CDR3 protein: ASGRGGWNTEAF
V gene: TRBV6-5; CDR3 protein: ASSYSKGFEKLF
V gene: TRBV6-5; CDR3 protein: ASSYDSREQY
V gene: TRBV5-1; CDR3 protein: ASSLDGINEKLF
V gene: TRBV29-1; CDR3 protein: SAEGYEGQVNTGELF
V gene: TRBV27; CDR3 protein: ASSLSFLRGTNYGYT
V gene: TRBV13; CDR3 protein: ASRPWGGPYEQY
V gene: TRBV19; CDR3 protein: ASSMAEKNNEQF
V gene: TRBV2; CDR3 protein: ASSPGTGFSSGGNTIY
V gene: TRBV27; CDR3 protein: ASTQGGRTEAF
V gene: TRBV4-3; CDR3 protein: ASSPGTGGFYGYT
V gene: TRBV6-1; CDR3 protein: ASHPRQKDEKLF
V gene: TRBV28; CDR3 protein: ASSLAGDRYEQY
V gene: TRBV20-1; CDR3 protein: SARDQYEQY
V gene: TRBV27; CDR3 protein: ASGMDSLGSSGANVLT